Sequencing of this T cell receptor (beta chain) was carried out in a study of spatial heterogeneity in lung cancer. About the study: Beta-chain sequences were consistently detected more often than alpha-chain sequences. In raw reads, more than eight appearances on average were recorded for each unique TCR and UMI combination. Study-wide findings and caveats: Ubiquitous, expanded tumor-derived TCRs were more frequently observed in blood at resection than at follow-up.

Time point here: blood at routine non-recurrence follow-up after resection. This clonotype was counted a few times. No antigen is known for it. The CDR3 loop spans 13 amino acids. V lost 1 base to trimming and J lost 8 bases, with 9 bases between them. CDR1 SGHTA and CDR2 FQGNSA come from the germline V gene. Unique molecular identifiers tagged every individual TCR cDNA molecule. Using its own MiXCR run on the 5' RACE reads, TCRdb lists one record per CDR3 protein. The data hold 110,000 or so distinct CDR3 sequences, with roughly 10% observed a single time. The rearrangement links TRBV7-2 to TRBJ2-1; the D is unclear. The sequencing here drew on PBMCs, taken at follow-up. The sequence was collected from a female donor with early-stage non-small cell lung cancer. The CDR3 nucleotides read TGTGCCAGCAGCTTAGATGTTTTGGATGAGCAGTTCTTC. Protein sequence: CASSLDVLDEQFF.